The 15 T cell receptor beta chains presented below share a single source sample, sequenced in a study of long-term antiretroviral therapy in people with HIV. The authors ran the immunoSEQ assay, v3.0, at survey level. Measured with immunoSEQ multiplex PCR; TCRdb has only the in-frame clones, and not every one. The repertoire consists of tens of thousands of clones, with about 93% occurring once and the leading ten covering approximately 10%. Sequencing used unsorted PBMCs, obtained 6.2 years after starting antiretroviral therapy. The receptors shown here come from a man aged 35-49 years with HIV.

The chain joins TRBV4-3 to TRBJ1-3; D remains unclear. Germline V gene lookup returns CDR1 LGHNA and CDR2 YSLEER. Trimming shortened V by 1 base and J by 2 bases, and 9 bases separated the two germline ends. The CDR3 runs 15 residues. CDR3 DNA sequence: TGCGCCAGCAGCCAAGCCCGAGCCGCTGGAAACACCATATATTTT. Protein product: CASSQARAAGNTIYF.

V usage is TRBV9 and J usage is TRBJ2-1, with a tentative D call TRBD2 (5 bases). Germline V gene data show CDR1 as SGDLS and CDR2 as YYNGEE. Trimming took off 1 base at V and 8 bases at J, with 7 bases between the two ends. The CDR3 sequence is 12 residues long. The CDR3 sequence is CASSVSGHEQFF. The CDR3 DNA reads as TGTGCCAGCAGCGTAAGCGGCCATGAGCAGTTCTTC.

The chain couples TRBV5-1 to TRBJ1-1, with a tentative D call TRBD1 (5 bases). This CDR3 is built from 14 residues. V lost 0 bases and J 6 bases, leaving 12 bases between the germline ends. Germline V CDR1 and CDR2: SGHRS, YFSETQ. CDR3 protein: CASSLAQGSPEAFF. The CDR3 DNA reads TGCGCCAGCAGCTTGGCCCAGGGAAGCCCTGAAGCTTTCTTT.

This rearrangement joins TRBV6-5 to TRBJ2-2; D gene unclear. V was pared by 2 bases and J by 6 bases, with 13 bases between. The CDR3 is made up of 15 amino acids. The germline CDR1 and CDR2 sequences are MNHEY and SVGAGI. Here the CDR3 DNA reads TGTGCCAGCAGTTACGAAACCCATTTGCCCGGGGAGCTGTTTTTT. The encoded protein is CASSYETHLPGELFF.

The chain is built from TRBV6-5 and TRBJ2-5; D unresolved. Germline V lookup: CDR1 MNHEY, CDR2 SVGAGI. Trimming removed 2 bases from V and 5 bases from J, with 3 bases in between. There are 11 residues in the CDR3. Here the CDR3 reads CASSYMETQYF. The DNA of the CDR3 is TGTGCCAGCAGTTACATGGAGACCCAGTACTTC.

CDR3 DNA sequence: TGTGCCAGCAGCTATCGCCAACTAGCGGGAGTGGATGAGCAGTTCTTC. Translation gives CASSYRQLAGVDEQFF. This sequence joins TRBV11-3 and TRBJ2-1; TRBD2 matches 11 bases. Unmatched junction bases numbered 10, after V lost 4 bases and J lost 8 bases. CDR3 length: 16 residues. CDR1 SGHNT and CDR2 YENEEA come from the germline V gene.

The rearrangement links TRBV7-2 to TRBJ1-2; perhaps TRBD1 as D (5 bases). Per the germline V gene, CDR1 is SGHTA and CDR2 is FQGNSA. The CDR3 contains 12 residues. Trimming removed 5 bases from V and 4 bases from J, with 8 bases in between. The CDR3 nucleotides read TGTGCCAGCAGCGCAACAGGCTATGGCTACACCTTC. The encoded protein is CASSATGYGYTF.

Only one count was recorded for this clone. The V gene is TRBV19, the J gene TRBJ1-1; maybe TRBD1 (5 bases). Germline V gene lookup returns CDR1 LNHDA and CDR2 SQIVND (reference sequence). V was pared by 3 bases and J by 5 bases, with 13 bases between. The CDR3 covers 14 residues. In DNA, the CDR3 is TGTGCCAGTAGTATTGGCGGGGGTTGGACTGAAGCTTTCTTT. It specifies CASSIGGGWTEAFF.

The CDR3 DNA follows: TGCGCCAGCAGCTTGGACGGACCCACTGAAGCTTTCTTT. Residues: CASSLDGPTEAFF. The V gene is TRBV5-1, the J gene TRBJ1-1; no firm D call. The germline CDR1 and CDR2 sequences are SGHRS and YFSETQ. V lost 0 bases to trimming and J lost 4 bases, with 7 bases between them. The CDR3 consists of 13 residues. Filled out from reference TRBV5-1 and TRBJ1-1, the complete variable domain reads KAGVTQTPRYLIKTRGQQVTLSCSPISGHRSVSWYQQTPGQGLQFLFEYFSETQRNKGNFPGRFSGRQFSNSRSEMNVSTLELGDSALYLCASSLDGPTEAFFGQGTRLTVV.

This clone was detected only a few times. This chain joins TRBV10-3 and TRBJ2-7; 9 nucleotides match TRBD2. The CDR3 is 14 amino acids. Per germline, CDR1 ENHRY and CDR2 SYGVKD. Trimming removed 6 bases from V and 6 bases from J; junction bases left unmatched: 9. The CDR3 spells CAIRNGTSSSEQYF. In DNA, the CDR3 is TGTGCCATCAGGAACGGGACTAGCTCCAGCGAGCAGTACTTC.

The chain recombines TRBV7-3 with TRBJ2-2; TRBD2 might be the D (6 bases). Germline V gene sequence: CDR1 SGHTA, CDR2 FQGTGA. This CDR3 contains 18 residues. The germline V and J ends were trimmed by 5 bases and 0 bases, with 19 bases remaining between them. The CDR3 is CASSHAPLASANTGELFF. For the CDR3, the DNA is TGTGCCAGCAGCCACGCCCCCCTAGCGAGTGCGAACACCGGGGAGCTGTTTTTT. The full variable domain, in which reference TRBV7-3 and TRBJ2-2 provide the parts outside the CDR3, is GAGVSQTPSNKVTEKGKYVELRCDPISGHTALYWYRQSLGQGPEFLIYFQGTGAADDSGLPNDRFFAVRPEGSVSTLKIQRTERGDSAVYLCASSHAPLASANTGELFFGEGSRLTVL.

This sequence joins TRBV18 and TRBJ1-4, with D perhaps TRBD1 (5 bases). The germline CDR1 and CDR2 sequences are KGHSH and LQKENI. The length of the CDR3 is 14 residues. Deletions cut 6 bases from V and 5 bases from J, with 13 bases between. CDR3 DNA sequence: TGTGCCAGCTCCCTCATAGGGGAAAATGAAAAACTGTTTTTT. This codes for CASSLIGENEKLFF.

This chain uses TRBV6-5 with TRBJ1-1, with no clear D. The germline V gene has CDR1 MNHEY and CDR2 SVGAGI. Trimming removed 6 bases at V and 1 base at J, with 9 bases between. The CDR3 consists of 13 residues. The CDR3: CASSLAWNTEAFF. CDR3 bases: TGTGCCAGCAGCTTAGCGTGGAACACTGAAGCTTTCTTT.

The chain uses TRBV27 and TRBJ1-5, with TRBD1 as a possible D gene (6 bases). The CDR3 extends over 13 amino acids. With 5 bases removed from V and 3 bases from J, the gap between germline ends came to 8 bases. Germline V gene lookup returns CDR1 MNHEY and CDR2 SMNVEV (reference sequence). CDR3 nucleotide sequence: TGTGCCAGCAGTAACAGGGACAATCAGCCCCAGCATTTT. Amino acid sequence: CASSNRDNQPQHF.

The chain recombines TRBV7-9 with TRBJ2-7; D gene uncertain. The germline gives CDR1 SEHNR, CDR2 FQNEAQ (reference sequence). The CDR3 covers 15 residues. V was trimmed by 1 base and J by 2 bases, leaving 12 bases between them. The chain's CDR3 is CASSLGSTHAYEQYF. Here the CDR3 DNA reads TGTGCCAGCAGCTTAGGCTCGACACACGCCTACGAGCAGTACTTC.